This passage covers 14 T cell receptor beta chains from one sample sequenced in a study of circulating CD8 cells and anti-PD-1 response in melanoma. TCR libraries were prepared from around 14 ng of total RNA with the QIAseq Immune Repertoire TCR panel. TCRdb called the reads again in MiXCR, with one record for every CDR3 protein. The repertoire holds around 210 distinct CDR3 sequences, with approximately 13% as singletons. Four subsets defined by PD-1 and/or TIGIT were sorted from live CD3+CD8+TCRalphabeta+ cells. The sample consisted of CD8+ T cells from PBMCs, taken at baseline or after one month of anti-PD-1 therapy (not recorded which). These receptors were taken from a human donor with melanoma.

This clonotype rates as large (0.1 to 1%). The chain links TRBV7-7 to TRBJ2-1; unclear D gene. V was cut by 5 bases and J by 2 bases, with 16 bases left in between. CDR3 length: 16 residues. Germline V lookup: CDR1 SSHAT, CDR2 FNYEAQ (reference sequence). The CDR3 DNA reads as TGTGCCAGCAGCCCCATTGTTCCCCTGGCCTACAATGAGCAGTTCTTC. This sequence encodes CASSPIVPLAYNEQFF.

This clonotype is categorized as hyperexpanded (1% or more). This chain joins TRBV2 and TRBJ1-5, with D uncertain. This CDR3 is built from 16 residues. V gave up 8 bases and J gave up 0 bases, with 17 bases separating them. Germline V gene data show CDR1 as SNHLY and CDR2 as FYNNEI. This CDR3 reads CASESRPVYSNQPQHF. As DNA, the CDR3 is TGTGCCAGCGAATCCCGTCCGGTTTATAGCAATCAGCCCCAGCATTTT.

This clonotype is classed as medium-sized. This chain links TRBV15 with TRBJ2-3; a possible D gene is TRBD2 (6 bases). CDR1 is LNHNV and CDR2 is YYDKDF in the germline V gene (reference sequence). This CDR3 spans 15 amino acids. V shed 4 bases and J shed 0 bases, with 11 bases lying between them. The CDR3 DNA follows: TGTGCCACCAGCACCGGGACTTCCAGCACAGATACGCAGTATTTT. As protein: CATSTGTSSTDTQYF.

This clonotype qualifies as medium-sized (0.01 to 0.1%). This may be a read error: a much more frequent sequence differs by one nucleotide. The chain links TRBV6-6 to TRBJ2-7, with D perhaps being TRBD1 or TRBD2 (5 bases each). Germline V gene sequence: CDR1 MNHNY, CDR2 SVGAGI (reference sequence). This CDR3 is 13 amino acids long. CDR3 sequence: CATGTEGLYEQYF. The CDR3 DNA follows: TGTGCGACCGGGACGGAAGGGTTGTACGAGCAGTACTTC.

Judged by abundance, this clonotype is large. The CDR3 reads CASRQGQASYEQYF. The CDR3 coding sequence is TGTGCCAGCAGACAGGGACAGGCATCCTACGAGCAGTACTTC. The chain employs TRBV28 and TRBJ2-7; TRBD1 agrees at 8 bases. Germline V gene sequence: CDR1 MDHEN, CDR2 SYDVKM. J lost 1 base, V lost 6 bases, and 5 bases had no gene match. The CDR3 is 14 amino acids.

The rearrangement links TRBV27 to TRBJ2-7; tentatively, D is TRBD1 or TRBD2 (5 bases each). This CDR3 spans 13 amino acids. CDR1 and CDR2 from the germline V gene are MNHEY and SMNVEV (reference sequence). V lost 7 bases to trimming and J lost 2 bases, with 12 bases between them. In DNA, the CDR3 is TGTGCCAGCACCGACTGGGGACCCTACGAGCAGTACTTC. Its translation: CASTDWGPYEQYF.

By frequency in the sample, this clonotype is medium-sized. The chain joins TRBV7-9 to TRBJ1-1; tentative D call: TRBD1 (5 bases). Germline V gene data show CDR1 as SEHNR and CDR2 as FQNEAQ (reference sequence). The length of the CDR3 is 15 residues. Trimming removed 5 bases from V and 1 base from J, with 14 bases in between. In DNA, the CDR3 is TGTGCCAGCAGCGTCCAAGGACAACCGAACACTGAAGCTTTCTTT. Residues: CASSVQGQPNTEAFF.

This clonotype was counted between two and nine times. The rearrangement links TRBV28 to TRBJ2-7; 9 nucleotides line up with TRBD2. The V segment lost 4 bases and the J segment 2 bases; nucleotides outside the gene matches: 9. Germline V CDR1 and CDR2: MDHEN, SYDVKM. This CDR3 spans 16 amino acids. The CDR3 reads CASSSLLIAGAYEQYF. The CDR3 region has the DNA TGTGCCAGCAGTTCCCTTCTGATAGCGGGAGCCTACGAGCAGTACTTC.

In the case of this clonotype: A read error is likely here: a far larger clone is one base away. The rearrangement joins TRBV7-7 to TRBJ2-1; D possibly matches TRBD1 or TRBD2 (5 bases each). The V end lost 6 bases, the J end lost 9 bases, and 18 bases lay between the germline ends. Germline-derived CDR1 and CDR2 are SSHAT and FNYEAQ (reference sequence). The CDR3 is 14 residues long. DNA of the CDR3: TGTGCCAGCAGTACCCCACGGACAACTAGTGAGCAGTTCTTC. It is translated as CASSTPRTTSEQFF.

On this clonotype: It differs at one base from a far larger clone, so likely a read error. J is TRBJ2-2 and V is TRBV28, with TRBD1 identical over 9 bases. This CDR3 has 19 amino acids. CDR1 is MDHEN and CDR2 is SYDVKM in the germline V gene. V was pared by 10 bases and J by 0 bases, with 18 bases of the junction left unmatched. CDR3: CATSPIGTGTMTNTGELFF. The CDR3 coding sequence is TGTGCCACCTCGCCCATCGGGACAGGGACTATGACGAACACCGGGGAGCTGTTTTTT.

This clonotype is large by share. The CDR3 coding sequence is TGTGCCAGCAGTCCCCGGGACAGGGGCACCTACGAGCAGTACTTC. Translating gives CASSPRDRGTYEQYF. V gene TRBV2 combines with J gene TRBJ2-7, with 10 positions matching TRBD1. The CDR3 contains 15 residues. Germline lookup yields CDR1 SNHLY and CDR2 FYNNEI. The V gene end was trimmed by 5 bases and the J gene end by 2 bases; junction bases not matched to a gene: 6.

This clonotype is judged large. The V and J genes are TRBV28 and TRBJ2-5; 7 bases are shared with TRBD1. Germline lookup yields CDR1 MDHEN and CDR2 SYDVKM. The V segment lost 6 bases and the J segment 5 bases; nucleotides outside the gene matches: 6. The CDR3 loop spans 13 amino acids. The CDR3 is CASSRDRDETQYF. The CDR3 DNA sequence: TGTGCCAGCAGCCGCGACAGGGACGAGACCCAGTACTTC. Using reference TRBV28 and TRBJ2-5 for the parts outside the CDR3, the full variable domain is DVKVTQSSRYLVKRTGEKVFLECVQDMDHENMFWYRQDPGLGLRLIYFSYDVKMKEKGDIPEGYSVSREKKERFSLILESASTNQTSMYLCASSRDRDETQYFGPGTRLLVL.

In its sample, this clonotype is large (0.1 to 1%). In DNA, the CDR3 is TGCAGCGTTACTATTAACACTGAAGCTTTCTTT. Translated, it gives CSVTINTEAFF. J is TRBJ1-1 and V is TRBV29-1; D unresolved. CDR1 SQVTM and CDR2 ANQGSEA come from the germline V gene. This CDR3 has 11 residues. With 5 bases removed from V and 2 bases from J, the gap between germline ends came to 6 bases.

This clonotype ranks as medium-sized. CDR3 loop: CASSLNGEQYF. For the CDR3, the DNA is TGTGCCAGCAGTTTAAATGGTGAGCAGTACTTC. The V gene is TRBV28, the J gene TRBJ2-7, with D hard to call. The V gene's germline CDR1 is MDHEN and CDR2 SYDVKM. The CDR3 extends over 11 amino acids. The V end was cut by 2 bases, the J end by 7 bases, with 6 bases between.